This record looks at one T cell receptor beta chain sequence and its context. Antigen specificity is unknown. Vbeta (60) and Jbeta (13) primers were used in the PCR. The table came from immunoSEQ multiplex PCR; TCRdb's copy has only in-frame clones and leaves some out. The data show 160,000 or so clones, roughly 76% seen once. This record comes from a study of cytomegalovirus exposure and HLA in healthy donors. Regarding the study as a whole: Most CMV-associated TCR beta chains were later found to appear HLA-restricted. In vitro work confirmed that a few CMV-associated chains recognize CMV antigens.

Germline V lookup: CDR1 KGHSH, CDR2 LQKENI. V was clipped by 5 bases and J by 1 base; unmatched bases: 5. This CDR3 spans 16 amino acids. This TCR came from a woman aged 45-65 years in good health and CMV-seronegative. The genes are TRBV18 and TRBJ1-3, with 10 bases that match TRBD1. The sequenced material came from PBMCs. CDR3 bases: TGTGCCAGCTCATTACGGGGACAGGGGTCTGGAAACACCATATATTTT. Protein sequence: CASSLRGQGSGNTIYF.